This T cell receptor (beta chain) was identified during a study of shared clonotypes between healthy human individuals. V dropped 1 base and J dropped 6 bases, with 15 bases sitting between them. There are 15 residues in the CDR3. From germline, CDR1 is LGHNA and CDR2 YSLEER. Assay: immunoSEQ multiplex PCR; the TCRdb copy retains only in-frame clones and omits some. The sample has about 1.5 million clones, approximately 98% seen once. The source of this sequence is a man under 40 in good health. The chain couples TRBV4-3 to TRBJ1-1; no definite D call. The sample consisted of naive CD4+ T cells sorted from blood. Subset meaning: CD45RA+ positively selected. The CDR3 DNA sequence: TGCGCCAGCAGCCAAGTGGGCTTTTCGCAACCTGAAGCTTTCTTT. As protein: CASSQVGFSQPEAFF.